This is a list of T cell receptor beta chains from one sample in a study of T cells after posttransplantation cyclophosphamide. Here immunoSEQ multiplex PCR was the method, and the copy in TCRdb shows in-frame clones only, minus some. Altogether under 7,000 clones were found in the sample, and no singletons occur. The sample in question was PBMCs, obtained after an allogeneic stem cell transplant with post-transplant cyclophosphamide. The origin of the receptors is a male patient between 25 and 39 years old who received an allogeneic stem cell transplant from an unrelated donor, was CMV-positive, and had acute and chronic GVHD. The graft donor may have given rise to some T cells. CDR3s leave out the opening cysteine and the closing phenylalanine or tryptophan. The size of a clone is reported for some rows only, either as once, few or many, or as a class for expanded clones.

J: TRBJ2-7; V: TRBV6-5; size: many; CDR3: ASSRTGGPYEQY
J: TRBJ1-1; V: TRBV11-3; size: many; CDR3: ASSLDPAKAEAF
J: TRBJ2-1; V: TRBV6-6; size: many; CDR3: ASSLAGVWNEQF
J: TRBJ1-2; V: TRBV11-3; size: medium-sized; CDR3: ASSPEGYGYT
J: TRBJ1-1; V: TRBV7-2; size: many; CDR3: ASSLAPGLNTEAF
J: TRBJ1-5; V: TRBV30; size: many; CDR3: AWSRTAGQGASNQPQH
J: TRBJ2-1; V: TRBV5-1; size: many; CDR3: ASSLSGRGGQGLNEQF
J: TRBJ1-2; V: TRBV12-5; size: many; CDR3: ASGFPSGGANYGYT
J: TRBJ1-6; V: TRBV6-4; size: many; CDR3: ASSAEVTTGEPLH
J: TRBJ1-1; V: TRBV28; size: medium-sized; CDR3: ASSRESPPNTEAF
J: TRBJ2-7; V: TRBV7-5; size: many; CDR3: ARSYRGRVQY
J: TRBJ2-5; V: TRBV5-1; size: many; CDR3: ASSLRQVHQETQY
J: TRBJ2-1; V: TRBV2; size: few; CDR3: ASRGTSGSFHEQF
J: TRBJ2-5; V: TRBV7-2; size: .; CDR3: ASSLSREETQY
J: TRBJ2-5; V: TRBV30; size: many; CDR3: AWSRSRETQY
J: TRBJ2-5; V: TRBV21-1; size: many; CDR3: ASGQAGETQETQY
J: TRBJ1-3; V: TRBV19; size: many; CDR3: ASSIEGGERVFSGNTIY
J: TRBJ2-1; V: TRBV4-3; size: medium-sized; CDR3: ASSLETNNEQF
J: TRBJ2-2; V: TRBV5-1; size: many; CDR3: ASSLGTGGTGELF
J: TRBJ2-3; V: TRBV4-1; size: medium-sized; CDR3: ASSRVIGRRGRTDTQY
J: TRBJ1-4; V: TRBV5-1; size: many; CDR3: ASSLSGQGEKLF
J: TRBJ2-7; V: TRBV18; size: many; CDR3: ASSPPGNEQY
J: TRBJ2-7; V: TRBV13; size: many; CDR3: ASSLPGLAYEQY
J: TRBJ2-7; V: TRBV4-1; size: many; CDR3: ASSPQYNSYEQY
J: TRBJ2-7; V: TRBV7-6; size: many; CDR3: ASSRVPSEQY
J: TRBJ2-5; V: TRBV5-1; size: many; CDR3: ASSLDAGKETQY
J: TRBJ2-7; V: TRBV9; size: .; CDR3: ASGGDAYEQY
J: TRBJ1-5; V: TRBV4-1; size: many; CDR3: ASSTRVSKDQPQH
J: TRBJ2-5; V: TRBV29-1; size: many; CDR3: SVVQALHQETQY
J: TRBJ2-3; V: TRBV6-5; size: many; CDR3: ASSRPGGDTQY
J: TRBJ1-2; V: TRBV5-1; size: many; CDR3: ASGTGTSLPYGYT
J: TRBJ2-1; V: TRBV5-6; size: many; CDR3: ASSLPGQGNEQF
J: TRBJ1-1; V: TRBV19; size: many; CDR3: ASSIVGDSEAF
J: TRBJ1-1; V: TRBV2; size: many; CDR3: ANKEGAGTEAF
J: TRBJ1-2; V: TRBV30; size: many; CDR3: AWSTQSGGYT
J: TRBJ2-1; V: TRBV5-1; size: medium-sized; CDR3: ASSAGTLGNEQF
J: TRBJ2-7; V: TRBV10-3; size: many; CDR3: AIRDRGYHEQY
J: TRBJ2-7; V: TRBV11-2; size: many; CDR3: ASSFSGQKPYEQY
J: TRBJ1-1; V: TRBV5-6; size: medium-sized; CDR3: ASSLRGRGNTEAF
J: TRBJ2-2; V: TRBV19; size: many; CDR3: ASSIGESGELF
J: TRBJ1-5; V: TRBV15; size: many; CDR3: ATSRDLDSRSNQPQH
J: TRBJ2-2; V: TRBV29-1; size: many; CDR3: SVGSGPTYTGELF
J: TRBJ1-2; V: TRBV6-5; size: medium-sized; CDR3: ASSGGQYGYT
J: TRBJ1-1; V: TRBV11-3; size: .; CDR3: ASSYRTANTEAF
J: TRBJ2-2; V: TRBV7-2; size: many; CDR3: ASSLDLGAITGELF
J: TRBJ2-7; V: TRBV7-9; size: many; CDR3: ASSTGTKYEQY
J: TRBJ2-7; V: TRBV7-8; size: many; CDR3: ASSSGTAPAYEQY
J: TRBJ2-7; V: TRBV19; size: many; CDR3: ASSNRLNGGATYEQY